The 10 T cell receptor beta chains below all came from one sample that was sequenced in a study of immune evolution from preneoplasia to lung adenocarcinoma (dated by TCRdb to the early 2020s). Libraries were constructed by the immunoSEQ multiplex PCR assay. The clones in this table, taken by TCRdb from immuneACCESS, are in-frame only. Not every clone is retained; where verified, under half of the shortfall comes from an unresolved V gene, and the cause of the rest is unknown. In all, the sample holds approximately 12,000 clones, and about 85% of those were seen once. Jointly, the top ten make up about 4% of the sample. Sequencing was performed on FFPE tissue from an adenomatous hyperplasia lung lesion. Taken with the paper, the label for cell subset or site translates to: atypical adenomatous hyperplasia (AAH), lung preneoplasia. These receptor sequences come from a person aged 50 or older with lung adenocarcinoma.

Comment on this clone: Other DNA sequences of this sample code for an identical CDR3. This chain links TRBV5-6 with TRBJ1-2, with D tentatively TRBD1 (6 bases). The germline V and J ends were trimmed by 5 bases and 8 bases, with 25 bases remaining between them. Germline V gene lookup returns CDR1 SGHDT and CDR2 YYEEEE. This CDR3 contains 16 residues. The chain's CDR3 is CASSSVGGAQGWGYTF. CDR3 in DNA: TGTGCCAGCAGTTCCGTGGGGGGGGCCCAGGGCTGGGGCTACACCTTC.

J is TRBJ2-7 and V is TRBV10-1; no clear D gene. This CDR3 has 12 amino acids. Trimming removed 3 bases from V and 5 bases from J, with 8 bases in between. CDR1 is WNHNN and CDR2 is SYGVQD in the germline V gene (reference sequence). CDR3 bases: TGCGCCAGCAGTGATTCGGGCAACGAGCAGTACTTC. This sequence encodes CASSDSGNEQYF.

V gene TRBV4-1 combines with J gene TRBJ1-1; unclear D gene. The V gene lost 2 bases and the J gene lost 5 bases, with 15 bases spanning the gap. The germline V gene has CDR1 MGHRA and CDR2 YSYEKL. The CDR3 has 15 amino acids. CDR3 sequence (DNA): TGCGCCAGCAGCCAACAGTTCAAAGACGGGACTGAAGCTTTCTTT. It specifies CASSQQFKDGTEAFF.

The chain joins TRBV28 to TRBJ2-1, with TRBD1 matching over 10 bases. V shed 6 bases, J shed 8 bases, and the junction held 13 bases outside the gene matches. CDR3 size: 16 residues. The germline gives CDR1 MDHEN, CDR2 SYDVKM. This CDR3 is CASSSPRDRGFHEQFF. The CDR3 bases are TGTGCCAGCAGCTCACCCCGGGACAGGGGTTTCCATGAGCAGTTCTTC.

The chain links TRBV9 to TRBJ2-3; the D is unclear. Germline V gene lookup returns CDR1 SGDLS and CDR2 YYNGEE. The CDR3 extends over 17 amino acids. V was clipped by 0 bases and J by 2 bases, with 16 bases between them. CDR3 loop: CASSVEHGGSYTDTQYF. As DNA, the CDR3 is TGTGCCAGCAGCGTAGAGCACGGCGGATCCTACACAGATACGCAGTATTTT.

V and J are TRBV4-1 and TRBJ2-1; TRBD2 aligns across 14 bases. Germline V CDR1 and CDR2: MGHRA, YSYEKL. The CDR3 runs to 19 residues. V gave up 3 bases and J gave up 0 bases; unmatched junction bases: 7. In DNA, the CDR3 is TGCGCCAGCAGCCACCCTGGGGGACTAGCGGGAGACTCCTACAATGAGCAGTTCTTC. Protein: CASSHPGGLAGDSYNEQFF.

The V gene is TRBV4-1, the J gene TRBJ2-1, with D possibly matching TRBD1 (5 bases). The germline V gene encodes CDR1 MGHRA and CDR2 YSYEKL. V was pared by 1 base and J by 8 bases, with 30 bases between. The CDR3 totals 20 residues. For the CDR3, the DNA is TGCGCCAGCAGCCAAGGTCCCCTCGCCGGGCCCTCCCAGGGTTCCGATGAGCAGTTCTTC. It translates to CASSQGPLAGPSQGSDEQFF.

The chain carries TRBV19 and TRBJ2-3; 7 positions agree with TRBD1. From germline, CDR1 is LNHDA and CDR2 SQIVND (reference sequence). With 5 bases clipped from V and 5 bases from J, the junction kept 10 bases outside the gene matches. The CDR3 length is 15 residues. CDR3 sequence (DNA): TGTGCCAGTAGTCCCCGTGTGGACAGGAAAGATACGCAGTATTTT. This translates into CASSPRVDRKDTQYF.

The rearrangement uses TRBV5-1 and TRBJ1-4, with D hard to call. The V end lost 3 bases, the J end lost 5 bases, and 17 bases lay between the germline ends. Germline V gene lookup returns CDR1 SGHRS and CDR2 YFSETQ. The CDR3 spans 16 residues. The CDR3: CASSWAPIGPNEKLFF. For the CDR3, the DNA is TGCGCCAGCAGCTGGGCCCCCATAGGGCCCAATGAAAAACTGTTTTTT.

The chain uses TRBV25-1 and TRBJ1-2, with D possibly being TRBD1 (5 bases). This CDR3 contains 11 residues. Per germline, CDR1 MGHDK and CDR2 SYGVNS. The germline V and J ends were trimmed by 7 bases and 4 bases, with 7 bases remaining between them. CDR3 sequence (DNA): TGTGCCAGCACCGGGGGCTATGGCTACACCTTC. It yields the protein CASTGGYGYTF.